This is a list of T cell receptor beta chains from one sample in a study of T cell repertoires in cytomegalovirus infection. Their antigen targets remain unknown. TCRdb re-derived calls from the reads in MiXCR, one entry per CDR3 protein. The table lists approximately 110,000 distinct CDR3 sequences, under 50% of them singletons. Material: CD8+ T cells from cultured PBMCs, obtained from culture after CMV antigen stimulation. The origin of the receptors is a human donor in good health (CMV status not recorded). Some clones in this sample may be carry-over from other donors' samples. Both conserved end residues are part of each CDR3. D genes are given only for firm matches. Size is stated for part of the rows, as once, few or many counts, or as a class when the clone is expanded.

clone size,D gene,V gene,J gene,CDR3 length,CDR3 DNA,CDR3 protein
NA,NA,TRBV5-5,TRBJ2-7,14,TGTGCCAGCAGCTGGGACTTTAAAACCTACGAGCAGTACTTC,CASSWDFKTYEQYF
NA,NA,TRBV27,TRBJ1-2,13,TGTGCCAGCAGTTTGGGACGGACCTATGGCTACACCTTC,CASSLGRTYGYTF
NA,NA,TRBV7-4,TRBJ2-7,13,TGTGCCAGCAGCTTACCGGGCCCCTACGAGCAGTACTTC,CASSLPGPYEQYF
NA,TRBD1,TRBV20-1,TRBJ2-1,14,TGCAGTGCCACCCAAGAGGGGGCCAGCGATGAGCAGTTCTTC,CSATQEGASDEQFF
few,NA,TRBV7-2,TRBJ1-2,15,TGTGCCAGCAGCCCCCGGGACCGGCTCCTTTATGGCTACACCTTC,CASSPRDRLLYGYTF
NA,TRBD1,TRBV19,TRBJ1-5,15,TGTGCCAGTAGTCCGTCTGACAGGGTAGATCAGCCCCAGCATTTT,CASSPSDRVDQPQHF
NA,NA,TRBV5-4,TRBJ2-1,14,TGTGCCAGCAGCACTGGGGCAGGTGAGAATGAGCAGTTCTTC,CASSTGAGENEQFF
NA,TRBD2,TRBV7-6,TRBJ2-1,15,TGTGCCAGCAGCTCCGGACTAGCGGGGAACAATGAGCAGTTCTTC,CASSSGLAGNNEQFF
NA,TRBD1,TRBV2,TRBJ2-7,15,TGTGCCAGCAGCCGGAGACAGGGGACATCCTACGAGCAGTACTTC,CASSRRQGTSYEQYF
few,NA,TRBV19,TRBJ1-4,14,TGTGCCAGTAGCCCCGGTCCAGACAATGAAAAACTGTTTTTT,CASSPGPDNEKLFF
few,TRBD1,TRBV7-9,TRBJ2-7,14,TGTGCCAGCAGCGAAGGACAGGGGGCGTCTGCGCAGTACTTC,CASSEGQGASAQYF
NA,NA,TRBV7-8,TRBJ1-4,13,TGTGCCAGCAGCCCTGTCAACGGTGAAAAACTGTTTTTT,CASSPVNGEKLFF
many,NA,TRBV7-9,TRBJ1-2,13,TGTGCCAGCAGCTTTACAGGGATCGCTGGCTACACCTTC,CASSFTGIAGYTF
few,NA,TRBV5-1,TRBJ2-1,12,TGCGCCAGCAGCGACCAGACAAATGAGCAGTTCTTC,CASSDQTNEQFF
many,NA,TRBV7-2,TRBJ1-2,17,TGTGCCAGCAGCTTAGTGGCCGGGGATTTAACTAACTATGGCTACACCTTC,CASSLVAGDLTNYGYTF
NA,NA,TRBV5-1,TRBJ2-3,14,TGCGCCAGCAGCTTAGAAAGATACACAGATACGCAGTATTTT,CASSLERYTDTQYF
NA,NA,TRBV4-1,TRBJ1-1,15,TGTGCCAGCAGCCAAGGTCAGCTGATGAACACTGAAGCTTTCTTT,CASSQGQLMNTEAFF
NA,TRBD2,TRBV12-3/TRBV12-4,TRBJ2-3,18,TGTGCCAGCAGTTCGCCGGGACTAGCGGGGGGGATAGCAGATACGCAGTATTTT,CASSSPGLAGGIADTQYF
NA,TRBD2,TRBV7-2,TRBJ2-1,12,TGTGCCAGCAGCCCCGCGGGGGGTGAGCAGTTCTTC,CASSPAGGEQFF
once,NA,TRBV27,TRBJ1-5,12,TGTGCCAGCAGTTTAATAGGTCAGCCCCAGCATTTT,CASSLIGQPQHF
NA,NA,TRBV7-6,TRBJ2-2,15,TGTGCCAGCAGCTTCGGGGAGGCGAACACCGGGGAGCTGTTTTTT,CASSFGEANTGELFF
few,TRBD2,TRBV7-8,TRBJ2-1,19,TGTGCCAGCAGCTTACCAGCGTCTTCGACTAGCGGGGGCCACAATGAGCAGTTCTTC,CASSLPASSTSGGHNEQFF
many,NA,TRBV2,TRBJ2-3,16,TGTGCCAGCAGTGTTCACCGGGGAGGTTTCACAGATACGCAGTATTTT,CASSVHRGGFTDTQYF
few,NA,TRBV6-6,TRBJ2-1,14,TGTGCCAGCAGTGGAATCAGCTCCTACAATGAGCAGTTCTTC,CASSGISSYNEQFF
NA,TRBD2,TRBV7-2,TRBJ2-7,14,TGTGCCAGCAGGGTGCTAGCGGGGGTCTACGAGCAGTACTTC,CASRVLAGVYEQYF
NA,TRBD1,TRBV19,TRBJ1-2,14,TGTGCCAGTAGCCGCTCTAGGGACAGCTATGGCTACACCTTC,CASSRSRDSYGYTF
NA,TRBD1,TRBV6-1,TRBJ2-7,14,TGTGCCAGCAGTGAACTTGGACAGGGAATATGGCAGTACTTC,CASSELGQGIWQYF
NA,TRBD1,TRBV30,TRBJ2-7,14,TGTGCCTGGAGTGGGGACAGGGGAGGCCACGAGCAGTACTTC,CAWSGDRGGHEQYF
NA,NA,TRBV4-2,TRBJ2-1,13,TGTGCCAGCAGCCAAGGTCTCACCAATGAGCAGTTCTTC,CASSQGLTNEQFF
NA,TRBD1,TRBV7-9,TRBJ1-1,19,TGTGCCAGCAGCTCTCCGCCCGGGACAGGGGCGCCCGTGAACACTGAAGCTTTCTTT,CASSSPPGTGAPVNTEAFF
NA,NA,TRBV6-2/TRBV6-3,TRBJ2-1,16,TGTGCCAGCAGTTACTCGACCCTTTCGGGGGCCAATGAGCAGTTCTTC,CASSYSTLSGANEQFF
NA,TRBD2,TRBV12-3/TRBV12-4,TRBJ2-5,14,TGTGCCAGCGAGGATCTAGCGGGGGATGGGACCCAGTACTTC,CASEDLAGDGTQYF
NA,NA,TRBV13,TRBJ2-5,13,TGTGCCAGCAGCGGGGATACCGAAGAGACCCAGTACTTC,CASSGDTEETQYF
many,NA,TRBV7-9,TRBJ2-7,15,TGTGCCAGCAGCTTAGAAGGGGGTTTTACCTACGAGCAGTACTTC,CASSLEGGFTYEQYF
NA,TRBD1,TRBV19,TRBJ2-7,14,TGTGCCAGTAGCCCGGGACAGGGGCCCTACGAGCAGTACTTC,CASSPGQGPYEQYF
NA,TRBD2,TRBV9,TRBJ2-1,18,TGTGCCAGCAGCGTACTAGCTAGCGGGGAGAGCTCCTACAATGAGCAGTTCTTC,CASSVLASGESSYNEQFF
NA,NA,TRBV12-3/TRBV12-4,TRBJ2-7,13,TGTGCCAGCTCAGGTGGAGGGGTCTACGAGCAGTACTTC,CASSGGGVYEQYF
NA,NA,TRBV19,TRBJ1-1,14,TGTGCCAGTACCCTACCGGGGGGGACCACTGAAGCTTTCTTT,CASTLPGGTTEAFF
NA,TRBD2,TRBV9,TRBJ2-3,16,TGTGCCAGCAGCGGGAAGGGCGGGGGGGCCAGGGATACGCAGTATTTT,CASSGKGGGARDTQYF
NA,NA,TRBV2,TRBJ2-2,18,TGTGCCAGCAGGAGGGATAGCCGACAGGGCGGGAGGACCGGGGAGCTGTTTTTT,CASRRDSRQGGRTGELFF
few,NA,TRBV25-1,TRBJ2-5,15,TGTGCCAGCAGCGAGGGGGTAATATTGGTGGAGACCCAGTACTTC,CASSEGVILVETQYF
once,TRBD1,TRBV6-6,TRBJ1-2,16,TGTGCCAGCAGGACCTACAGGGGGCGGATGCACTATGGCTACACCTTC,CASRTYRGRMHYGYTF
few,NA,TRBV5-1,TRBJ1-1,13,TGCGCCAGCAGCTTGGACAGGGTTGGTTACGCTTTCTTT,CASSLDRVGYAFF
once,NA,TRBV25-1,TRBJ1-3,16,TGTGCCAGCAGTGAATTTACAGGGCCCTCTGGAAACACCATATATTTT,CASSEFTGPSGNTIYF
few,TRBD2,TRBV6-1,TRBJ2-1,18,TGTGCCAGCAGTGAAAGGGTGACTAGCGGGGGCCCTTTGGAGGAGCAGTTCTTC,CASSERVTSGGPLEEQFF
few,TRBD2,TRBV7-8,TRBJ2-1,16,TGTGCCAGCAGCTCCCGGGACTATGGGTCCTACAATGAGCAGTTCTTC,CASSSRDYGSYNEQFF
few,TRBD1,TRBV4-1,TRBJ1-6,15,TGCGCCAGCAGCCAAGTGGCAGGGGGAAGTTCACCCCTCCACTTT,CASSQVAGGSSPLHF
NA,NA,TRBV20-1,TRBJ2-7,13,TGCAGTGCTAGAGATCGCTTTTCCTACGAGCAGTACTTC,CSARDRFSYEQYF
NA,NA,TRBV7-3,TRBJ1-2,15,TGTGCCAGCAGCCCCGGAGAGTTAAAGGGCTATGGCTACACCTTC,CASSPGELKGYGYTF
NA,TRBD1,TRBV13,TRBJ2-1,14,TGTGCCAGCAGCCCGGCAGGGGGCCCCAATGAGCAGTTCTTC,CASSPAGGPNEQFF
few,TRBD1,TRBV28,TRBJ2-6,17,TGTGCCAGCAGGCCCGGGACAGGGGATACTGGGGCCAACGTCCTGACTTTC,CASRPGTGDTGANVLTF
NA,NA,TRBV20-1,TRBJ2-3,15,TGCAGTGCTAGAGATTTTGAGCTCGCCGGGGATACGCAGTATTTT,CSARDFELAGDTQYF
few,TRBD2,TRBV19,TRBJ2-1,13,TGTGCCAGTAGTATGGGAGGGCACAATGAGCAGTTCTTC,CASSMGGHNEQFF
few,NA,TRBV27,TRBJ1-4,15,TGTGCCAGCAGTTTATCTGCAGCAACTAATGAAAAACTGTTTTTT,CASSLSAATNEKLFF
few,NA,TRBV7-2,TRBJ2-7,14,TGTGCCAGCAGCTTCCAGTCAGTAGGGTTCGAGCAGTACTTC,CASSFQSVGFEQYF
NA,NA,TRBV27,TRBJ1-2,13,TGTGCCAGCAGTTTATCGCAGGGCTCTGGCTACACCTTC,CASSLSQGSGYTF
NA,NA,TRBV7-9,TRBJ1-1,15,TGTGCCAGCAGCACCGGGTGGGGGGGGGACACTGAAGCTTTCTTT,CASSTGWGGDTEAFF
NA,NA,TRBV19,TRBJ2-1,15,TGTGCCAGTAGTATCACGGGACTCCGGAGCCATGAGCAGTTCTTC,CASSITGLRSHEQFF
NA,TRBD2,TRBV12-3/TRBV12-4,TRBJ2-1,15,TGTGCCAGCAGTTTAGTAGGGCGGGAGCACAATGAGCAGTTCTTC,CASSLVGREHNEQFF